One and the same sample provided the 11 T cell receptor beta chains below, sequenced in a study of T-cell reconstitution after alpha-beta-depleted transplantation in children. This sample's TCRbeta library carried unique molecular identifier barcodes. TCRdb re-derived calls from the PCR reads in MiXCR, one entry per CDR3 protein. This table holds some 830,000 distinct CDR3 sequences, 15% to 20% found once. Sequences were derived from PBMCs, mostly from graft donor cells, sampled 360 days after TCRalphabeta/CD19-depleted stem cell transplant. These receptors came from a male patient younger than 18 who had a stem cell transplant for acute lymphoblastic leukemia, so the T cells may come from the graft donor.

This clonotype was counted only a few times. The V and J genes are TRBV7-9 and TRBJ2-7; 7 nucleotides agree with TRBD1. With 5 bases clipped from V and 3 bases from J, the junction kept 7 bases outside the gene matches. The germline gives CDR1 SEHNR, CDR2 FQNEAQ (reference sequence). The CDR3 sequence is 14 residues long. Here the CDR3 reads CASSPWTGFYEQYF. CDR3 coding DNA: TGTGCCAGCAGCCCGTGGACAGGATTCTACGAGCAGTACTTC.

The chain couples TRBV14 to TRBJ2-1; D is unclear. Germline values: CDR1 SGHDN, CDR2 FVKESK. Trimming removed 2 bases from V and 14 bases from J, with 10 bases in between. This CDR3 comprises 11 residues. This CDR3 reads CASSQRLLKFF. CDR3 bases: TGTGCCAGCAGCCAACGGCTGCTTAAGTTCTTC.

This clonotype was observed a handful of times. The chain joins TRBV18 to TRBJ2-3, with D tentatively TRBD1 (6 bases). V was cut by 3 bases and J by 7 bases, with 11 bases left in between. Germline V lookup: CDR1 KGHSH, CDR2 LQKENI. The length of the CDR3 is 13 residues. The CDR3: CASSPQDRYTQYF. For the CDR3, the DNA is TGTGCCAGCTCACCTCAAGACAGGTATACGCAGTATTTT.

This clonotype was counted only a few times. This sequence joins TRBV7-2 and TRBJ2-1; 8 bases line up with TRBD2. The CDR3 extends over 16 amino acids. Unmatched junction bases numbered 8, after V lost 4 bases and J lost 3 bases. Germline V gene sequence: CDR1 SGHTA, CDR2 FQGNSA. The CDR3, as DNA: TGTGCCAGCAGCTCACTACTAGCGGAAATCTACAATGAGCAGTTCTTC. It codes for CASSSLLAEIYNEQFF.

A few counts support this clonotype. Here the CDR3 DNA reads TGCGCCAGCAGCCAAGATAGCGAGAGCGGGGGGGATACGCAGTATTTT. Translated, it gives CASSQDSESGGDTQYF. The chain recombines TRBV4-1 with TRBJ2-3, with 9 nucleotides matching TRBD2. The CDR3 spans 16 residues. Germline V CDR1 and CDR2: MGHRA, YSYEKL. The V segment lost 0 bases and the J segment 6 bases; nucleotides outside the gene matches: 7.

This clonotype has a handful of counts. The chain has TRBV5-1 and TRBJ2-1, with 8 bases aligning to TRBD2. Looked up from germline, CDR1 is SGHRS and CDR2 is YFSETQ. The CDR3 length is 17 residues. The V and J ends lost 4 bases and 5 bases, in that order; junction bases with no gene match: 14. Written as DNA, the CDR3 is TGCGCCAGCAGCCCCCGCCCCCCTAGCGGGTCGGACAATGAGCAGTTCTTC. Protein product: CASSPRPPSGSDNEQFF.

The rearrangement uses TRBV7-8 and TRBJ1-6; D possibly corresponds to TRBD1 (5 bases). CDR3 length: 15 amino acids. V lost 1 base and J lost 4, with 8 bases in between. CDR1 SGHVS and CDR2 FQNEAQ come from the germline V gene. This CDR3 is CASSLGQGYNSPLHF. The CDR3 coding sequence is TGTGCCAGCAGCTTAGGGCAGGGATATAATTCACCCCTCCACTTT. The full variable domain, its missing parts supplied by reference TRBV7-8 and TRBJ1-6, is GAGVSQSPRYKVAKRGQDVALRCDPISGHVSLFWYQQALGQGPEFLTYFQNEAQLDKSGLPSDRFFAERPEGSVSTLKIQRTQQEDSAVYLCASSLGQGYNSPLHFGNGTRLTVT.

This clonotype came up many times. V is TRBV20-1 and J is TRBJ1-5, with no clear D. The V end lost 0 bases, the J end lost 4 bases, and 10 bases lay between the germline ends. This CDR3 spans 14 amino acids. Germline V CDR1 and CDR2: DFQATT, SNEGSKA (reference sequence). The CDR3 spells CSARDGDRNQPQHF. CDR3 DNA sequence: TGCAGTGCTAGAGATGGGGATAGGAATCAGCCCCAGCATTTT.

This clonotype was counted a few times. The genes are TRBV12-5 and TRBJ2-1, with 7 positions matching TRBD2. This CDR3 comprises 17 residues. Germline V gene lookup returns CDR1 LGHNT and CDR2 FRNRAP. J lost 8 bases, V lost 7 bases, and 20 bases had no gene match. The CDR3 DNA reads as TGTGCTAGTGCCCTCTACGCTGGTTCGGCGGGAGAATATGAGCAGTTCTTC. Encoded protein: CASALYAGSAGEYEQFF.

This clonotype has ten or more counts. This CDR3 is CSARDPRGLRIYNEQFF. The CDR3 nucleotides are TGCAGTGCTAGAGATCCTAGAGGGCTCCGGATTTACAATGAGCAGTTCTTC. The V call is TRBV20-1, the J call TRBJ2-1, with D perhaps TRBD2 (5 bases). The CDR3 is made up of 17 amino acids. Germline lookup yields CDR1 DFQATT and CDR2 SNEGSKA (reference sequence). Trimming took 0 bases from V and 4 from J, leaving 19 bases between them.

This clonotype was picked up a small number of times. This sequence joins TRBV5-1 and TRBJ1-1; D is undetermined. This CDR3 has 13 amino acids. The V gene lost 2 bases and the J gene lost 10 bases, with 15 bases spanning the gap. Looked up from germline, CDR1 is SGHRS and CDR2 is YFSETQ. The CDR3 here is CASSFRTLAGAFF. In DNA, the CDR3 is TGCGCCAGCAGCTTCAGGACCCTTGCAGGAGCTTTCTTT.